A single sample gave rise to the 25 T cell receptor beta chains below, sequenced in a study of shared clonotypes between healthy human individuals. CD45RO-negative cells were positively selected for CCR7, leaving out terminally differentiated effector memory CD45RA+ cells. The data were produced by immunoSEQ multiplex PCR, yet TCRdb's version contains in-frame clones alone and is incomplete. Among 500,000 to 700,000 clones listed, about 95% were seen once. The material sequenced was naive CD8+ T cells sorted from blood. The receptor set was obtained from a woman in her 30s in good health.

This rearrangement joins TRBV20-1 to TRBJ2-1; maybe TRBD1 (5 bases). Germline CDR1 DFQATT, CDR2 SNEGSKA (reference sequence). Trimming took off 3 bases at V and 10 bases at J, with 10 bases between the two ends. The CDR3 spans 11 residues. The CDR3 coding sequence is TGCAGTGCTAGTCAGGGTGGGGAGCAGTTCTTC. This codes for CSASQGGEQFF.

The V and J genes are TRBV30 and TRBJ1-1, with TRBD1 as a possible D gene (5 bases). Trimming cost V 2 bases and J 2 bases, with 9 bases left between them. The CDR3 spans 13 residues. Germline assignment: CDR1 GTSNPN and CDR2 SVGIG (reference sequence). CDR3: CAWSTTGNTEAFF. CDR3 coding DNA: TGTGCCTGGAGTACAACAGGTAACACTGAAGCTTTCTTT.

CDR3 in amino acids: CASSSSGRAGLQYF. CDR3 DNA sequence: TGTGCCAGCAGCTCTAGCGGGAGGGCCGGTTTGCAGTACTTC. V is TRBV4-2 and J is TRBJ2-7; 12 bases are shared with TRBD2. The length of the CDR3 is 14 residues. Germline CDR1 LGHNA, CDR2 YNFKEQ. V dropped 5 bases and J dropped 9; count of bases not matched to a gene: 8.

Concerning this clone: Other DNA sequences from this sample encode an identical CDR3 as well. The chain couples TRBV27 to TRBJ2-7; D possibly matches TRBD1 or TRBD2 (5 bases each). This CDR3 is 13 amino acids long. Trimming took 3 bases from V and 0 from J, leaving 6 bases between them. CDR1 MNHEY and CDR2 SMNVEV come from the germline V gene (reference sequence). The CDR3 DNA sequence: TGTGCCAGCAGTTTCGGGACCTCCTACGAGCAGTACTTC. Encoded protein: CASSFGTSYEQYF.

The CDR3 spells CASSLMAGGPYEQYF. The CDR3 bases are TGTGCCAGCAGTTTAATGGCGGGAGGGCCATACGAGCAGTACTTC. The chain employs TRBV27 and TRBJ2-7, with 9 bases lining up with TRBD2. The CDR3 has 15 residues. Trimming removed 2 bases from V and 4 bases from J; junction bases left unmatched: 6. Germline assignment: CDR1 MNHEY and CDR2 SMNVEV (reference sequence).

The J gene is TRBJ2-3, the V gene TRBV5-6, with 7 bases matching TRBD1. Germline V CDR1 and CDR2: SGHDT, YYEEEE. The junction had 13 bases not matched to a gene; V was cut back by 3 bases and J by 6 bases. This CDR3 is built from 16 residues. The CDR3 DNA follows: TGTGCCAGCAGCTCTAACACAGGGGTTGCGTCCGATACGCAGTATTTT. Translation: CASSSNTGVASDTQYF.

In DNA form, the CDR3 reads TGTGCCAGCAGCTTCTTGGGCAAGAACACTGAAGCTTTCTTT. It translates to CASSFLGKNTEAFF. The rearrangement uses TRBV13 and TRBJ1-1; D gene ambiguous. This CDR3 spans 14 amino acids. The germline V gene encodes CDR1 PRHDT and CDR2 FYEKMQ (reference sequence). The germline V and J ends were trimmed by 3 bases and 1 base, with 9 bases remaining between them.

The chain carries TRBV7-6 and TRBJ2-3, with D unclear. Germline CDR1 is SGHVS and CDR2 is FNYEAQ. The CDR3 spans 13 residues. The V end was cut by 0 bases, the J end by 0 bases, with 1 base between. CDR3 amino acids: CASSLASTDTQYF. CDR3 nucleotide sequence: TGTGCCAGCAGCTTAGCTAGCACAGATACGCAGTATTTT.

The chain has TRBV6-6 and TRBJ1-4, with D unresolved. This CDR3 spans 14 amino acids. Trimming left V 11 bases short and J 0 bases short, with 13 bases between. Germline lookup yields CDR1 MNHNY and CDR2 SVGAGI (reference sequence). The CDR3 loop is CASTGWATNEKLFF. The CDR3 region has the DNA TGTGCCTCTACCGGGTGGGCAACTAATGAAAAACTGTTTTTT.

This rearrangement joins TRBV2 to TRBJ1-2; possibly TRBD1 for D (5 bases). Between the trimmed V and J ends, which lost 7 bases and 6 bases, there was a span of 18 bases. Germline V gene lookup returns CDR1 SNHLY and CDR2 FYNNEI. The CDR3 is 14 residues long. CDR3 loop: CASKGGQGGHGYTF. DNA of the CDR3: TGTGCCAGCAAAGGAGGGCAGGGTGGCCATGGCTACACCTTC.

V is TRBV2 and J is TRBJ2-7, with D tentatively TRBD1 or TRBD2 (7 bases each). Trimming left V 7 bases short and J 3 bases short, with 19 bases between. The CDR3 is 15 amino acids. Germline V gene lookup returns CDR1 SNHLY and CDR2 FYNNEI. The DNA of the CDR3 is TGTGCCAGCAAGATTTGGGAGGGGGCCCTCTACGAGCAGTACTTC. It codes for CASKIWEGALYEQYF.

A remark on this clone: Other DNA sequences in this sample translate to the same CDR3. This chain links TRBV27 with TRBJ1-5, with D perhaps TRBD1 (6 bases). CDR3 length: 14 residues. Germline V gene lookup returns CDR1 MNHEY and CDR2 SMNVEV (reference sequence). Trimming stripped 3 bases from V and 4 bases from J, with 10 bases between. The CDR3 DNA sequence: TGTGCCAGCAGTTTGCGACAGGCGAATCAGCCCCAGCATTTT. It translates to CASSLRQANQPQHF.

This CDR3 reads CASSGSGSSYNEQFF. The CDR3 DNA is TGTGCCAGCAGTGGGAGCGGGAGTTCCTACAATGAGCAGTTCTTC. The rearrangement links TRBV25-1 to TRBJ2-1; TRBD2 agrees at 8 bases. The CDR3 sequence is 15 residues long. Germline V lookup: CDR1 MGHDK, CDR2 SYGVNS. The V gene end was trimmed by 4 bases and the J gene end by 1 base; junction bases not matched to a gene: 3.

The chain links TRBV29-1 to TRBJ2-5, with D possibly TRBD2 on 5 matching bases. The J call may be incorrect, as the DNA end agrees better with TRBJ2-7. Per the germline V gene, CDR1 is SQVTM and CDR2 is ANQGSEA. This CDR3 region has 13 residues. For the CDR3, the DNA is TGCAGCGCAACGGACTCAATCTCCTACGAGCAGTACTTC. It codes for CSATDSISYEQYF.

This clone was seen once. The chain has TRBV29-1 and TRBJ2-1; weak D call: TRBD2 (6 bases). The CDR3 spans 17 residues. Germline V lookup: CDR1 SQVTM, CDR2 ANQGSEA. V was clipped by 0 bases and J by 0 bases, with 15 bases between them. The CDR3 DNA sequence: TGCAGCGTTGAAGATATGGAGGGCAGGAGCTCCTACAATGAGCAGTTCTTC. Translating it yields CSVEDMEGRSSYNEQFF.

This clone is a singleton in its sample. The V gene is TRBV28, the J gene TRBJ2-7; 11 bases fit TRBD2. With V trimmed by 7 bases and J by 3 bases, 14 bases remained unmatched. CDR3 length: 17 amino acids. Germline CDR1 is MDHEN and CDR2 is SYDVKM. This chain's CDR3 is CASTHVPTSGSNYEQYF. The CDR3, as DNA: TGTGCCAGCACTCACGTCCCTACTAGCGGGAGTAACTACGAGCAGTACTTC. Looking up the rest from reference TRBV28 and TRBJ2-7 gives the full variable domain: DVKVTQSSRYLVKRTGEKVFLECVQDMDHENMFWYRQDPGLGLRLIYFSYDVKMKEKGDIPEGYSVSREKKERFSLILESASTNQTSMYLCASTHVPTSGSNYEQYFGPGTRLTVT.

The chain joins TRBV27 to TRBJ2-3; 7 bases map to TRBD2. CDR3 length equals 15 residues. V shed 6 bases, J shed 3 bases, and the junction held 9 bases outside the gene matches. Germline CDR1 is MNHEY and CDR2 is SMNVEV (reference sequence). The CDR3 region has the DNA TGTGCCAGCAGGGCTTGGCGGGAGTTGACAGATACGCAGTATTTT. Protein: CASRAWRELTDTQYF.

This chain uses TRBV11-3 with TRBJ2-1; D is uncertain. The V gene lost 4 bases and the J gene lost 8 bases, with 15 bases spanning the gap. The CDR3 is 14 residues long. Germline V gene data show CDR1 as SGHNT and CDR2 as YENEEA. The CDR3 spells CASSSRESWDEQFF. The CDR3 DNA follows: TGTGCCAGCAGCTCGCGAGAGAGCTGGGATGAGCAGTTCTTC. Full variable domain (remainder filled in from reference TRBV11-3 and TRBJ2-1): EAGVVQSPRYKIIEKKQPVAFWCNPISGHNTLYWYLQNLGQGPELLIRYENEEAVDDSQLPKDRFSAERLKGVDSTLKIQPAELGDSAVYLCASSSRESWDEQFFGPGTRLTVL.

The chain couples TRBV19 to TRBJ2-4; D gene ambiguous. Germline CDR1 is LNHDA and CDR2 is SQIVND (reference sequence). The CDR3 runs to 13 residues. V lost 4 bases and J 10 bases, leaving 14 bases between the germline ends. Here the CDR3 reads CASSTDLEEIQYF. The CDR3 bases are TGTGCCAGTAGTACCGACCTAGAGGAAATTCAGTACTTC. The complete variable domain, with remaining parts taken from reference TRBV19 and TRBJ2-4, reads DGGITQSPKYLFRKEGQNVTLSCEQNLNHDAMYWYRQDPGQGLRLIYYSQIVNDFQKGDIAEGYSVSREKKESFPLTVTSAQKNPTAFYLCASSTDLEEIQYFGAGTRLSVL.

This clone was observed once. The DNA of the CDR3 is TGTGCCAGCAGTCCCGGGACTAGCGGCCAAGAGACCCAGTACTTC. As protein: CASSPGTSGQETQYF. The J gene is TRBJ2-5, the V gene TRBV6-1; TRBD2 matches at 11 bases. This CDR3 region has 15 residues. V dropped 5 bases and J dropped 1; count of bases not matched to a gene: 3. CDR1 and CDR2 (germline): MNHNS, SASEGT.

The chain links TRBV7-9 to TRBJ1-1; D gene uncertain. Trimming cost V 4 bases and J 3 bases, with 6 bases left between them. Germline assignment: CDR1 SEHNR and CDR2 FQNEAQ (reference sequence). This CDR3 has 12 residues. CDR3 DNA sequence: TGTGCCAGCAGCTCTCCCCACACTGAAGCTTTCTTT. It codes for CASSSPHTEAFF.

The chain has TRBV11-2 and TRBJ2-1; 8 nucleotides match TRBD2. The CDR3 is 15 residues long. CDR1 SGHAT and CDR2 FQNNGV come from the germline V gene. Trimming took 1 base from V and 7 from J; bases not matched to a gene: 6. DNA for the CDR3: TGTGCCAGCAGCTTAGGGACTAGCTCCGGAAATGAGCAGTTCTTC. Translating gives CASSLGTSSGNEQFF.

The chain recombines TRBV5-6 with TRBJ2-1; 7 positions agree with TRBD1. There are 12 residues in the CDR3. With 1 base clipped from V and 14 bases from J, the junction kept 6 bases outside the gene matches. Germline V gene data show CDR1 as SGHDT and CDR2 as YYEEEE. CDR3 protein: CASSLRGQGEFF. The CDR3, as DNA: TGTGCCAGCAGCTTGCGAGGCCAGGGGGAGTTCTTC.

The chain links TRBV10-2 to TRBJ2-5, with D perhaps matching TRBD1 (5 bases). The CDR3 is 12 residues long. Germline V gene sequence: CDR1 WSHSY, CDR2 SAAADI. The V and J ends lost 8 bases and 7 bases respectively, with 14 bases between them. The CDR3 loop reads CASHGDSPTQYF. CDR3 in DNA: TGCGCCAGCCACGGAGACAGCCCGACCCAGTACTTC.

This sequence joins TRBV5-1 and TRBJ2-7, with 8 bases matching TRBD1. This CDR3 has 15 residues. CDR1 is SGHRS and CDR2 is YFSETQ in the germline V gene. The trim removed 0 bases at V and 5 bases at J, leaving 7 bases unmatched. CDR3 DNA sequence: TGCGCCAGCAGCTTGGTGTTGCAGGGGGCCGACGAGCAGTACTTC. Its protein is CASSLVLQGADEQYF.